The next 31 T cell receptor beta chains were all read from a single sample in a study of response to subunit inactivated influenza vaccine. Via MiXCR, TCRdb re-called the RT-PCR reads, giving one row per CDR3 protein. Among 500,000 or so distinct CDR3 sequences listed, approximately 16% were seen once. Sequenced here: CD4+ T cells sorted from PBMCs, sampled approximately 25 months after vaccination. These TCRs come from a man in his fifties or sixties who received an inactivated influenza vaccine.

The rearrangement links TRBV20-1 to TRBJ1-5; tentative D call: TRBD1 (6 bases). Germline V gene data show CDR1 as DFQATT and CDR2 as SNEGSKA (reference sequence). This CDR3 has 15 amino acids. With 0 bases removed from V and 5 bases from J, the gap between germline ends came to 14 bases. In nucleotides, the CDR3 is TGCAGTGCTAGAGACGTACAGGGTAATCATCAGCCCCAGCATTTT. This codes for CSARDVQGNHQPQHF.

CDR3 loop: CASSPMAGANTEAFF. The CDR3 bases are TGTGCCAGCAGCCCCATGGCGGGGGCGAACACTGAAGCTTTCTTT. The rearrangement uses TRBV7-2 and TRBJ1-1; a possible D gene is TRBD1 (6 bases). Trimming stripped 5 bases from V and 1 base from J, with 14 bases between. Looked up from germline, CDR1 is SGHTA and CDR2 is FQGNSA. The CDR3 is made up of 15 amino acids. Combining the CDR3 with reference TRBV7-2 and TRBJ1-1 gives the whole variable domain GAGVSQSPSNKVTEKGKDVELRCDPISGHTALYWYRQSLGQGLEFLIYFQGNSAPDKSGLPSDRFSAERTGGSVSTLTIQRTQQEDSAVYLCASSPMAGANTEAFFGQGTRLTVV.

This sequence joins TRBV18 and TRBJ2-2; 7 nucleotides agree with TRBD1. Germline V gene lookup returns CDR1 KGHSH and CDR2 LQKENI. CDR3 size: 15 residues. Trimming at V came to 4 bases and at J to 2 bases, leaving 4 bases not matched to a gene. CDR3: CASSQGQRNTGELFF. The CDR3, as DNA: TGTGCCAGCTCACAGGGACAGAGAAACACCGGGGAGCTGTTTTTT. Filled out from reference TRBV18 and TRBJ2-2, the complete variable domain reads NAGVMQNPRHLVRRRGQEARLRCSPMKGHSHVYWYRQLPEEGLKFMVYLQKENIIDESGMPKERFSAEFPKEGPSILRIQQVVRGDSAAYFCASSQGQRNTGELFFGEGSRLTVL.

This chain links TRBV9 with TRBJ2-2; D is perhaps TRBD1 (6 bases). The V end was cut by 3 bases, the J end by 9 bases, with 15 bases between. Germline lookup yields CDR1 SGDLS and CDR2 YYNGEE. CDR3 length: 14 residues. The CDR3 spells CASSAGGRTWELFF. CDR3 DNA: TGTGCCAGCAGCGCTGGGGGCAGAACCTGGGAGCTGTTTTTT.

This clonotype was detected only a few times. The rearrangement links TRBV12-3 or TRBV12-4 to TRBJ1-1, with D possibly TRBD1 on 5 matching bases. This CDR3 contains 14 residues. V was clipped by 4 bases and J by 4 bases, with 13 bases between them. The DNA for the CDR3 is TGTGCCAGCAGTTGGGGGGAAGTGGGCACTGAAGCTTTCTTT. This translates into CASSWGEVGTEAFF.

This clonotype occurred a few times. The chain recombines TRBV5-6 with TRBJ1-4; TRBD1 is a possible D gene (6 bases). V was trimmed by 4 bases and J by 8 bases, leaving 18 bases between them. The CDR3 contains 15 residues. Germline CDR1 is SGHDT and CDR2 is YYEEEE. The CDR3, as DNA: TGTGCCAGCAGCGGTTACAGGGAAGGGTCAGAAAAACTGTTTTTT. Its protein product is CASSGYREGSEKLFF.

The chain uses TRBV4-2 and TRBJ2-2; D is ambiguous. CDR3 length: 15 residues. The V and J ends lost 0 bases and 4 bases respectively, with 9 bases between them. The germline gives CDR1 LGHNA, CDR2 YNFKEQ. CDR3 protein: CASSQDHGPTGELFF. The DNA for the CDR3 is TGTGCCAGCAGCCAAGACCACGGACCCACCGGGGAGCTGTTTTTT.

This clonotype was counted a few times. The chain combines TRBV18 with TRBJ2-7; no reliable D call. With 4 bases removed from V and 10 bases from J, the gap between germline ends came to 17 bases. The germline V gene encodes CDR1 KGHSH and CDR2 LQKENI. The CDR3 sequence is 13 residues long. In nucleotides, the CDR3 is TGTGCCAGCTCACTAGATGATTTTCGGTCACAGTACTTC. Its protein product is CASSLDDFRSQYF.

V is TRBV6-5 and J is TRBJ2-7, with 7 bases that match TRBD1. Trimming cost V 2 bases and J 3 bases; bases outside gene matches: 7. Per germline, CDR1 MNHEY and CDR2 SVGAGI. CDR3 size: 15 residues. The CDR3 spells CASSYTGDPVYEQYF. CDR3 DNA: TGTGCCAGCAGTTACACAGGGGATCCCGTCTACGAGCAGTACTTC.

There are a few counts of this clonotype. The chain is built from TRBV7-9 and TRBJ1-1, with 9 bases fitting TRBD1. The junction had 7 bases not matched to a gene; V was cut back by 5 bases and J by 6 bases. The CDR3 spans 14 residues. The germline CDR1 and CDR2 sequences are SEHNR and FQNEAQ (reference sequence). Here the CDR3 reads CASSQDRGWSEAFF. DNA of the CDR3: TGTGCCAGCAGCCAGGACAGGGGTTGGTCTGAAGCTTTCTTT.

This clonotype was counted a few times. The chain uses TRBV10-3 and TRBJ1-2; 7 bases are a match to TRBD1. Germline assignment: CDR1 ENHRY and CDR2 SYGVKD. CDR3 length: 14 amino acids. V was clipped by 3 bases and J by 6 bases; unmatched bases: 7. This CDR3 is CAISDSGTDNGYTF. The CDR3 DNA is TGTGCCATCAGTGACTCCGGGACAGACAATGGCTACACCTTC.

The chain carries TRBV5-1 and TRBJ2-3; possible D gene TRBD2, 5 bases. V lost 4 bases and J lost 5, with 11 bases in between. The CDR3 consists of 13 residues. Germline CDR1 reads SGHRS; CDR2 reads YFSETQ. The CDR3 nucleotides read TGCGCCAGCAGCGGAGAGGGTTTAGATACGCAGTATTTT. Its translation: CASSGEGLDTQYF.

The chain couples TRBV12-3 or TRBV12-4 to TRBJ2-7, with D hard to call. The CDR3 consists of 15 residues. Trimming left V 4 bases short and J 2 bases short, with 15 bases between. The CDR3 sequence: CASSSRRRKTYEQYF. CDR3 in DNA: TGTGCCAGCAGTTCCCGCCGTAGGAAAACCTACGAGCAGTACTTC.

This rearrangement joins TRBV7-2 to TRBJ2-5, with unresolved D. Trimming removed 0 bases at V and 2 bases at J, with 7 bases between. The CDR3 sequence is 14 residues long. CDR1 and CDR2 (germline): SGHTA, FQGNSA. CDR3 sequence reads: CASSLAARQETQYF. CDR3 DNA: TGTGCCAGCAGCTTAGCTGCCCGACAAGAGACCCAGTACTTC.

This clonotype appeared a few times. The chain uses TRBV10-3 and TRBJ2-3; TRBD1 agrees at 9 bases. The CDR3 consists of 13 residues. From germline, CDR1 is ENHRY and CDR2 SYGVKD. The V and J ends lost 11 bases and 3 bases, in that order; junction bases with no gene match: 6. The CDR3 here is CASTGGLTDTQYF. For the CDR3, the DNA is TGTGCCTCCACAGGGGGCTTGACAGATACGCAGTATTTT.

The chain's CDR3 is CASSSGLAGPYQETQYF. CDR3 in DNA: TGTGCCAGCAGCTCCGGACTAGCGGGCCCGTACCAAGAGACCCAGTACTTC. V gene TRBV12-3 or TRBV12-4 combines with J gene TRBJ2-5; 11 bases fit TRBD2. This CDR3 has 17 residues. Trimming at V came to 6 bases and at J to 0 bases, leaving 9 bases not matched to a gene.

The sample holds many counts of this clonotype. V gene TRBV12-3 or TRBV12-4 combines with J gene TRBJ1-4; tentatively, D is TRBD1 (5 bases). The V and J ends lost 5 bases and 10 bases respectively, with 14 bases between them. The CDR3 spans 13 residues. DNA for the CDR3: TGTGCCAGCAGTCATAGGGACTCTCGAAAACTGTTTTTT. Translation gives CASSHRDSRKLFF.

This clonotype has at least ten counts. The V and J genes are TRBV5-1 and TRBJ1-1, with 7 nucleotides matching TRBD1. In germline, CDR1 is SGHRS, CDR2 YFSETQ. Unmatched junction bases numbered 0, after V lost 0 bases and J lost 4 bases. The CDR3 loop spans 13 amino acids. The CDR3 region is CASSLEGATEAFF. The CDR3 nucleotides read TGCGCCAGCAGCTTGGAGGGGGCCACTGAAGCTTTCTTT.

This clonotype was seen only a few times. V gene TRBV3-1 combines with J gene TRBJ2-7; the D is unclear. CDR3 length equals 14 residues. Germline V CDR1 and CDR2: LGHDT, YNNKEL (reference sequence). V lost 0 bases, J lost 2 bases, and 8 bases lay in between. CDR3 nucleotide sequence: TGTGCCAGCAGCCAAGAGGACGGAACCTACGAGCAGTACTTC. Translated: CASSQEDGTYEQYF.

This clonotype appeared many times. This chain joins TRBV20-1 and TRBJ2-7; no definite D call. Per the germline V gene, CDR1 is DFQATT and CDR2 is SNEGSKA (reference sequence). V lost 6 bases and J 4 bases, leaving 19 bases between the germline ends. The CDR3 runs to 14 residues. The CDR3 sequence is CSATSIESPYEQYF. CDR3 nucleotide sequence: TGCAGTGCGACATCGATCGAGTCGCCTTACGAGCAGTACTTC.

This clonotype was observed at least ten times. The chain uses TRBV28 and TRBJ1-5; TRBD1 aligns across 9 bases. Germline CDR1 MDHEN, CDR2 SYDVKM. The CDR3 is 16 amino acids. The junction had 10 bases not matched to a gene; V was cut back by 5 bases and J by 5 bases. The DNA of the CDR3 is TGTGCCAGCAGTCCCCGTGGGACAGGGTACCATCAGCCCCAGCATTTT. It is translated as CASSPRGTGYHQPQHF.

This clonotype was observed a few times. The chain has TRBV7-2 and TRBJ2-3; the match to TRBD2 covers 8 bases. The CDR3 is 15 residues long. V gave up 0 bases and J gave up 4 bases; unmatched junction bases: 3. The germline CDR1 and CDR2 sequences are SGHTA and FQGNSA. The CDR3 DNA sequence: TGTGCCAGCAGCTTAGCGGGACTAGACCCAGATACGCAGTATTTT. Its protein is CASSLAGLDPDTQYF.

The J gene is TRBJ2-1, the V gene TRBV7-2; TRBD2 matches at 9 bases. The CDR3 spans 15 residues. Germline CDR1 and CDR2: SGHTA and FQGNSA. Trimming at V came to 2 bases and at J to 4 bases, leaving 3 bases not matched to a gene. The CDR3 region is CASSLSGGQYNEQFF. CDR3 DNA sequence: TGTGCCAGCAGCTTAAGCGGGGGGCAGTACAATGAGCAGTTCTTC.

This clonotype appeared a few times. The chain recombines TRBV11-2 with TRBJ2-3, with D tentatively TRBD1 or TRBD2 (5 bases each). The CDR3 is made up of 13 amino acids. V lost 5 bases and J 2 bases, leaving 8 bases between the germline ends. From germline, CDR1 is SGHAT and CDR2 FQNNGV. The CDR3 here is CASSRGVTDTQYF. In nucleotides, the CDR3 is TGTGCCAGCAGCCGAGGGGTCACAGATACGCAGTATTTT.

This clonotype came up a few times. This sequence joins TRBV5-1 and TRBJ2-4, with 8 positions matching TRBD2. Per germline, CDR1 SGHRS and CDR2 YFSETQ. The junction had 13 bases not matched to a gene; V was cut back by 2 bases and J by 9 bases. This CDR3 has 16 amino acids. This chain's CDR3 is CASSLSYTGTRGIQYF. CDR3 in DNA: TGCGCCAGCAGCTTATCATATACCGGGACTAGAGGCATTCAGTACTTC.

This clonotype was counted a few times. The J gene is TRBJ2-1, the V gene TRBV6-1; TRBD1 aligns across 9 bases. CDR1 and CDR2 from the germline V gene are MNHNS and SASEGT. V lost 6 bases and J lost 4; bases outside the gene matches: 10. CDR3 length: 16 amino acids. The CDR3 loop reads CASRSDQDRGYNEQFF. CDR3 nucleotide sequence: TGTGCCAGCAGATCCGACCAGGACAGGGGATACAATGAGCAGTTCTTC.

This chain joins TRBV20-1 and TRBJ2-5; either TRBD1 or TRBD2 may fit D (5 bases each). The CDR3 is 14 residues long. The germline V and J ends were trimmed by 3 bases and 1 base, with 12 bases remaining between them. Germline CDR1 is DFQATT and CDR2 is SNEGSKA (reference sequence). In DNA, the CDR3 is TGCAGTGCTAGTCGGGGCAGGACCCAAGAGACCCAGTACTTC. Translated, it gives CSASRGRTQETQYF.

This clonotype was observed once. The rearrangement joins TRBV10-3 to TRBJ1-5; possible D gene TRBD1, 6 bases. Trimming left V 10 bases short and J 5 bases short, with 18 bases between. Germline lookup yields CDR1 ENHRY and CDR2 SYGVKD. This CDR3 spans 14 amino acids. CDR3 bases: TGTGCCAGCGCGACAGAGACAGGTCATCAGCCCCAGCATTTT. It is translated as CASATETGHQPQHF.

CDR3 sequence: CASNPGGGSYEQYF. The CDR3 nucleotides are TGTGCCAGCAACCCTGGCGGGGGTTCCTACGAGCAGTACTTC. This chain uses TRBV7-2 with TRBJ2-7, with 7 bases fitting TRBD2. Germline trimming cut 7 bases from V and 1 base from J; bases unmatched to any gene: 7. The length of the CDR3 is 14 residues. Germline CDR1 SGHTA, CDR2 FQGNSA.

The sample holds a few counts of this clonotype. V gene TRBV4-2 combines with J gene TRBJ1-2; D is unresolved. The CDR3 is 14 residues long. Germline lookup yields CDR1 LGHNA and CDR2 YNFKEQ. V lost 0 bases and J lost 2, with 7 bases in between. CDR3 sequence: CASSQDAGNYGYTF. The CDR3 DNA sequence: TGTGCCAGCAGCCAAGATGCGGGGAACTATGGCTACACCTTC.

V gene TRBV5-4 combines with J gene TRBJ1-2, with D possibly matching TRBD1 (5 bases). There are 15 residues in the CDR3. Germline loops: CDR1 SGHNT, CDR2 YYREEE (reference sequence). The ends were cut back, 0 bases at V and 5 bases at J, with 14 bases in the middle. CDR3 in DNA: TGTGCCAGCAGCTTGGTGGGGGGTCGGGGGTATGGCTACACCTTC. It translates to CASSLVGGRGYGYTF.